This TCR beta chain was identified in a study of long-term antiretroviral therapy in people with HIV. Sequencing used immunoSEQ v3.0 at survey level. Sequencing used immunoSEQ multiplex PCR; TCRdb keeps in-frame clones, though not all of them. The data hold roughly 25,000 clones, with roughly 82% observed a single time. This CDR3 has 15 residues. J gave up 1 base and V 0 bases, and 3 bases lay outside the gene matches. CDR1 and CDR2 (germline): SGDLS, YYNGEE. This clone was detected once. What it binds is unknown. Study-level findings and limits: It was not possible to obtain data on ART adherence, viral resistance or therapy changes.

The V call is TRBV9, the J call TRBJ1-1, with TRBD1 matching 7 bases. The TCR comes from a woman in her twenties or thirties with HIV. Sample: unsorted PBMCs, taken 1.1 years before starting antiretroviral therapy. The CDR3 DNA follows: TGTGCCAGCAGCGTAGGGGGGACAGCGAACACTGAAGCTTTCTTT. This encodes CASSVGGTANTEAFF.